The entry that follows covers one TCR beta chain sequence. The target of this receptor is not known. No base-level quality is on record; no much larger clone is a single base apart. This record belongs to a study of control samples from healthy donors and cancer patients (dated by TCRdb to about 2020). Spanning cysteine to phenylalanine, the CDR3 consists of 13 amino acids. Only the CDR3 portion is preserved as DNA: 39 bases, with reading frame beginning at the first base. V is reduced by 5 bases and J by 9 bases, leaving a spacing of 14 bases between them. Based on the germline V gene, the CDR1 and CDR2 sequences are MNHEY and SVGEGT. Libraries were built with the immunoSEQ multiplex PCR assay. TCRdb re-hosts the immuneACCESS table, in-frame sequences only. Its copies lack some clones; in the studies checked, an unresolved V gene accounts for under half of them, and the cause for the rest is not known. A total of approximately 120,000 clones appear in this sample, more than 85% of them only once. The ten top clones hold 17% of the sample.

The sequenced sample was blood. Recombination connected TRBV6-2 or TRBV6-3 to TRBJ2-1, with a tentative D gene TRBD2 over 5 matching bases. This sequence originates from a woman aged 45-60 years in good health. The CDR3 reads CASSPGGFIEQFF. Here is the DNA: TGTGCCAGCAGTCCCGGAGGATTTATTGAGCAGTTCTTC.